Included here is one T cell receptor beta chain sequence, with context. Using immunoSEQ multiplex PCR, the repertoire was profiled, and TCRdb retains in-frame clones only, with some absent. This table holds about 180,000 clones, around 83% found once. The data were obtained in a study of blood T cell repertoires in COVID-19. Germline V lookup: CDR1 MNHEY, CDR2 SVGAGI. This CDR3 comprises 12 residues. V lost 6 bases and J 1 base, leaving 4 bases between the germline ends. The chain carries TRBV6-5 and TRBJ2-1; no clear D. The receptor comes from a man aged 40-55 years who had recovered from COVID-19. The sequencing input was PBMCs or T cells enriched from blood (not recorded which). CDR3 amino acids: CASSRSYNEQFF. DNA for the CDR3: TGTGCCAGCAGCCGGTCCTACAATGAGCAGTTCTTC.